These 8 T cell receptor beta chains originate from one sample sequenced in a study of T cells in Graves' hyperthyroidism and ophthalmopathy. Amplification of TCR beta CDR3 regions was performed using RNA transcripts as template. An initial round of RT-PCR targeting the TCR CDR3 relied on the HTBI primer set. In TCRdb, the multiplex PCR reads were re-called with MiXCR into one record per CDR3 protein. This table has around 400,000 distinct CDR3 sequences, just under 25% appearing once. Sequenced input: blood. The receptors were sampled from a man aged 50-59 years with Graves' hyperthyroidism.

This clonotype showed up just a few times. The chain is built from TRBV6-2 or TRBV6-3 and TRBJ1-1; D call uncertain. The CDR3 totals 14 residues. Trimming cost V 7 bases and J 0 bases, with 12 bases left between them. Germline-derived CDR1 and CDR2 are MNHEY and SVGEGT. The CDR3 DNA is TGTGCCAGCACTGTAGGCATTCTGAACACTGAAGCTTTCTTT. The encoded protein is CASTVGILNTEAFF.

V gene TRBV30 combines with J gene TRBJ1-5; 8 positions match TRBD1. CDR3 length equals 15 residues. Trimming cost V 5 bases and J 2 bases; bases outside gene matches: 8. Per the germline V gene, CDR1 is GTSNPN and CDR2 is SVGIG (reference sequence). CDR3 DNA sequence: TGTGCCTGGGCTCGACAGGGGAGCGGCAATCAGCCCCAGCATTTT. Protein: CAWARQGSGNQPQHF.

The V and J genes are TRBV12-3 or TRBV12-4 and TRBJ2-6; D may match TRBD1 or TRBD2 (6 bases each). The CDR3 has 15 amino acids. The V end lost 3 bases, the J end lost 4 bases, and 10 bases lay between the germline ends. The CDR3 DNA is TGTGCCAGCAGTTTGGGGGGCATGGGGGCCAACGTCCTGACTTTC. It is translated as CASSLGGMGANVLTF.

On this clonotype itself: The junction and the germline gene differ at one end; a read error may be behind it. The J gene is TRBJ1-2, the V gene TRBV3-1; TRBD1 agrees at 10 bases. The CDR3 is 14 residues long. In germline, CDR1 is LGHDT, CDR2 YNNKEL (reference sequence). The CDR3 protein is CASSPGQGDYGHTF. The CDR3 region has the DNA TGTGCCAGCAGCCCCGGACAGGGGGACTATGGCCACACCTTC.

This clonotype was seen a handful of times. V usage is TRBV27 and J usage is TRBJ2-1; 8 bases line up with TRBD2. J lost 0 bases, V lost 7 bases, and 14 bases had no gene match. Germline CDR1 is MNHEY and CDR2 is SMNVEV (reference sequence). The CDR3 sequence is 18 residues long. CDR3 DNA sequence: TGTGCCAGCACCCCTTCGGGCGGGAGGAGAACCTCCTACAATGAGCAGTTCTTC. Protein: CASTPSGGRRTSYNEQFF.

This clonotype was counted only a few times. The chain combines TRBV6-1 with TRBJ1-3, with D unresolved. The CDR3 has 14 amino acids. CDR1 and CDR2 (germline): MNHNS, SASEGT. V was pared by 6 bases and J by 4 bases, with 13 bases between. The chain's CDR3 is CASRTGGEGNTIYF. The DNA of the CDR3 is TGTGCCAGCAGGACGGGTGGGGAGGGAAACACCATATATTTT.

The rearrangement uses TRBV6-2 or TRBV6-3 and TRBJ2-3; 16 bases map to TRBD2. Germline assignment: CDR1 MNHEY and CDR2 SVGEGT. CDR3 length: 18 amino acids. V shed 2 bases and J 6 bases; nucleotides not matched to a gene: 8. CDR3 amino acids: CASSYEGLAGGPWDTQYF. The CDR3 DNA follows: TGTGCCAGCAGTTACGAGGGACTAGCGGGAGGGCCGTGGGATACGCAGTATTTT.

This clonotype was detected ten times or more. The chain links TRBV6-1 to TRBJ2-3; D gene ambiguous. CDR3 length: 12 residues. V shed 3 bases and J shed 5 bases, with 6 bases lying between them. The germline V gene has CDR1 MNHNS and CDR2 SASEGT. Here the CDR3 reads CASSDAEDTQYF. CDR3 nucleotides: TGTGCCAGCAGTGATGCGGAAGATACGCAGTATTTT.